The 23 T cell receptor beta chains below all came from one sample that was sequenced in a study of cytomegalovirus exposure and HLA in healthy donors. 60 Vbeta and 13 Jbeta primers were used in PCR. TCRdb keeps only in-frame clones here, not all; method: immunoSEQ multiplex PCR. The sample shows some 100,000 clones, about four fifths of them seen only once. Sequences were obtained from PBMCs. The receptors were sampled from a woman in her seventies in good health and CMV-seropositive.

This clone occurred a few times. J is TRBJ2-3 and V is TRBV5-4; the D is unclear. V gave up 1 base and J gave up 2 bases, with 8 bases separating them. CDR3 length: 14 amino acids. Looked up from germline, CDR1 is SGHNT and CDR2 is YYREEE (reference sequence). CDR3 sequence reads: CASSLRLYTDTQYF. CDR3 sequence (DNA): TGTGCCAGCAGCTTGCGTCTATACACAGATACGCAGTATTTT.

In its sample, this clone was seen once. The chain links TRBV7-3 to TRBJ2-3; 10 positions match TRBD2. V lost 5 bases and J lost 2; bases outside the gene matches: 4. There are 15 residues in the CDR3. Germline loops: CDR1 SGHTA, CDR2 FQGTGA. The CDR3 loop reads CASSTGLAATDTQYF. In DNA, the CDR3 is TGTGCCAGCAGCACCGGACTAGCGGCCACAGATACGCAGTATTTT.

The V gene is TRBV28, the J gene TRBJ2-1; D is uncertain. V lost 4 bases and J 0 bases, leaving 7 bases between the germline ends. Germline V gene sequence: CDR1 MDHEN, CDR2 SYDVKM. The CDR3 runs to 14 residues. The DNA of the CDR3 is TGTGCCAGCAGTTACACGGGCTCCTACAATGAGCAGTTCTTC. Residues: CASSYTGSYNEQFF.

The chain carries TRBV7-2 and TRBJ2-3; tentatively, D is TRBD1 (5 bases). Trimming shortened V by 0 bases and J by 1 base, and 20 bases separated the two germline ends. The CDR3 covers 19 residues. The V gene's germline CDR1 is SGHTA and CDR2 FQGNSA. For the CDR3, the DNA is TGTGCCAGCAGCTTAGCGCCGAGACAGTCAGTTGGAGGCACAGATACGCAGTATTTT. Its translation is CASSLAPRQSVGGTDTQYF.

The CDR3 loop is CAWSGDRLLGEKLFF. The DNA for the CDR3 is TGTGCCTGGAGTGGGGACAGGCTTTTAGGGGAAAAACTGTTTTTT. The rearrangement uses TRBV30 and TRBJ1-4; the match to TRBD1 covers 8 bases. The germline V gene encodes CDR1 GTSNPN and CDR2 SVGIG (reference sequence). The ends lost 1 base at V and 8 bases at J; junction bases unmatched: 9. The CDR3 sequence is 15 residues long.

This CDR3 reads CASTTASGMVTDTQYF. For the CDR3, the DNA is TGCGCCAGCACCACAGCTAGCGGGATGGTCACAGATACGCAGTATTTT. V is TRBV10-2 and J is TRBJ2-3, with 9 bases identical to TRBD2. CDR3 length: 16 residues. V trimming: 7 bases; J trimming: 2 bases; junction bases outside the gene matches: 10. The germline V gene has CDR1 WSHSY and CDR2 SAAADI.

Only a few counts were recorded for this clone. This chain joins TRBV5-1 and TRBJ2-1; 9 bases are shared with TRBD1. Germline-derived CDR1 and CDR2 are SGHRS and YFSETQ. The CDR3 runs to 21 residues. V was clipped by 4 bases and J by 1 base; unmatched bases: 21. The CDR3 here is CASSPLRGYRGLSRSYNEQFF. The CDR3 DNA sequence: TGCGCCAGCAGCCCTCTGAGGGGTTACAGGGGGCTCAGCCGGTCCTACAATGAGCAGTTCTTC. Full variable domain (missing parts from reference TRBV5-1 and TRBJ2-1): KAGVTQTPRYLIKTRGQQVTLSCSPISGHRSVSWYQQTPGQGLQFLFEYFSETQRNKGNFPGRFSGRQFSNSRSEMNVSTLELGDSALYLCASSPLRGYRGLSRSYNEQFFGPGTRLTVL.

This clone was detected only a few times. CDR3 nucleotide sequence: TGTGCCAGCAGCTTACGCGGAGGATCCCTAATTAGCGAGCAGTTCTTC. Protein product: CASSLRGGSLISEQFF. The chain carries TRBV7-3 and TRBJ2-1; D perhaps matches TRBD2 (5 bases). Per germline, CDR1 SGHTA and CDR2 FQGTGA. The V gene lost 2 bases and the J gene lost 10 bases, with 21 bases spanning the gap. This CDR3 is 16 amino acids long.

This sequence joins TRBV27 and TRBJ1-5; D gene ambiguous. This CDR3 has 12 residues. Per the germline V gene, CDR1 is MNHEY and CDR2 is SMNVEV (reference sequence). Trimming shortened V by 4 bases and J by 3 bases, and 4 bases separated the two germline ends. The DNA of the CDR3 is TGTGCCAGCAGTTCCCTCAATCAGCCCCAGCATTTT. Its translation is CASSSLNQPQHF.

CDR3 region: CASSVSGTYSYEQYF. The DNA for the CDR3 is TGTGCCAGCAGTGTTTCCGGGACATATTCCTACGAGCAGTACTTC. The rearrangement links TRBV6-1 to TRBJ2-7; D might be TRBD1 (6 bases). The germline V gene has CDR1 MNHNS and CDR2 SASEGT. The V end lost 4 bases, the J end lost 1 base, and 14 bases lay between the germline ends. The CDR3 is made up of 15 amino acids.

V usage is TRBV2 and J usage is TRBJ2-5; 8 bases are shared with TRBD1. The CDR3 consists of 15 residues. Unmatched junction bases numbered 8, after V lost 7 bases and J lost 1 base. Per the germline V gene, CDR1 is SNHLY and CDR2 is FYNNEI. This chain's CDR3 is CASTWGQATQETQYF. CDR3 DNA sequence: TGTGCCAGCACCTGGGGACAGGCGACCCAAGAGACCCAGTACTTC.

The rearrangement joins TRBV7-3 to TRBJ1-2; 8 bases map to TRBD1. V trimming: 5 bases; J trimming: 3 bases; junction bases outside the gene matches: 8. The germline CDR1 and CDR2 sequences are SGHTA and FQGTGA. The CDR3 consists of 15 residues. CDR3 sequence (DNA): TGTGCCAGCAGCCCAACAGGGGGAGCTTACTATGGCTACACCTTC. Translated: CASSPTGGAYYGYTF. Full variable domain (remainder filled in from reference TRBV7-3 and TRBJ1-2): GAGVSQTPSNKVTEKGKYVELRCDPISGHTALYWYRQSLGQGPEFLIYFQGTGAADDSGLPNDRFFAVRPEGSVSTLKIQRTERGDSAVYLCASSPTGGAYYGYTFGSGTRLTVV.

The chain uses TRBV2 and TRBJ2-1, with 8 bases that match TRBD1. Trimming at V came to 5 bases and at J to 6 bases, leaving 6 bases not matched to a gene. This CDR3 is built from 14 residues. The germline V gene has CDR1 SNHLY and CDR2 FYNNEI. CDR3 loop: CASSYGQGGNEQFF. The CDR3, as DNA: TGTGCCAGCAGTTATGGACAGGGAGGCAATGAGCAGTTCTTC.

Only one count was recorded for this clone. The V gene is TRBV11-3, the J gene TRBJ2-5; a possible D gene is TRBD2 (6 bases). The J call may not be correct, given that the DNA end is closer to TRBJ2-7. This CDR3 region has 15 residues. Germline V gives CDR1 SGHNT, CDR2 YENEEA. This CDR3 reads CASSLGPGLYYEQYF. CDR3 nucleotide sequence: TGTGCCAGCAGCTTAGGGCCGGGACTCTACTACGAGCAGTACTTC.

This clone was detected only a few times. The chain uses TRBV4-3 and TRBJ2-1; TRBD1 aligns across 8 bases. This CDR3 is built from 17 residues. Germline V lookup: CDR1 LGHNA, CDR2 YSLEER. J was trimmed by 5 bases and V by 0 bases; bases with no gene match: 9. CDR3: CASSQDAGTGPNNEQFF. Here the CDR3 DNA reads TGCGCCAGCAGCCAAGATGCCGGGACAGGCCCTAACAATGAGCAGTTCTTC.

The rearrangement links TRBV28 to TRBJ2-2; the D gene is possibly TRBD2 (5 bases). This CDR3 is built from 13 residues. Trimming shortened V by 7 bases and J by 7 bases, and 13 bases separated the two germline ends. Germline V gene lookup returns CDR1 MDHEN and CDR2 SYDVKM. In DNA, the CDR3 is TGTGCCAGCACCCTCTCGGGGAACGGGGAGCTGTTTTTT. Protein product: CASTLSGNGELFF.

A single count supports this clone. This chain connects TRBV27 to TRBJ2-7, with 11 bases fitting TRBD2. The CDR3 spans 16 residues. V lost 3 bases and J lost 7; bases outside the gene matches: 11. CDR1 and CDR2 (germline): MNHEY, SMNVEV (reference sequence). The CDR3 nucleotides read TGTGCCAGCAGTTTCTCCCTACTAGCGGGAGCGGGGGAGCAGTACTTC. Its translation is CASSFSLLAGAGEQYF.

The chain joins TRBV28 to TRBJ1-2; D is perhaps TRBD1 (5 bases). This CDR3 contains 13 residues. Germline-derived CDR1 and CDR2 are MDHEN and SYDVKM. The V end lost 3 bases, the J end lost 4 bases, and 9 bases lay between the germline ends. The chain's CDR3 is CASSLGGLYGYTF. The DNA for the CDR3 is TGTGCCAGCAGTTTGGGGGGACTCTATGGCTACACCTTC.

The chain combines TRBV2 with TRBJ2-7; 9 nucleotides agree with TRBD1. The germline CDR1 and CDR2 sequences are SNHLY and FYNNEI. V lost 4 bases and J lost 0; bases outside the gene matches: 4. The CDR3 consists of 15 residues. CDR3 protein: CASSGDRVSSYEQYF. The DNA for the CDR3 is TGTGCCAGCAGTGGGGACAGGGTAAGCTCCTACGAGCAGTACTTC. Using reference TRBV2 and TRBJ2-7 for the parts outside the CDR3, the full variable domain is EPEVTQTPSHQVTQMGQEVILRCVPISNHLYFYWYRQILGQKVEFLVSFYNNEISEKSEIFDDQFSVERPDGSNFTLKIRSTKLEDSAMYFCASSGDRVSSYEQYFGPGTRLTVT.

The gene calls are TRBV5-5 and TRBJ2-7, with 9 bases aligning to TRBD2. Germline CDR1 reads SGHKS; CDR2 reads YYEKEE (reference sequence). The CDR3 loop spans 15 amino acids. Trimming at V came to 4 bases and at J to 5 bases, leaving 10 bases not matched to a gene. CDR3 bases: TGTGCCAGCAGCCCCCGGGCGGGAGGGGGCCACGAGCAGTACTTC. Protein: CASSPRAGGGHEQYF.

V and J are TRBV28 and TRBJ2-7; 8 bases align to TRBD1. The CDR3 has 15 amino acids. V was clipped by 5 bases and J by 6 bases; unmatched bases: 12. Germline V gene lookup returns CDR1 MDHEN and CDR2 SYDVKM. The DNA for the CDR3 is TGTGCCAGCAGTCGGCCACGGACAGGGTGGGGCGAGCAGTACTTC. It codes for CASSRPRTGWGEQYF. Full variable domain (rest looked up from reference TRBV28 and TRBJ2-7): DVKVTQSSRYLVKRTGEKVFLECVQDMDHENMFWYRQDPGLGLRLIYFSYDVKMKEKGDIPEGYSVSREKKERFSLILESASTNQTSMYLCASSRPRTGWGEQYFGPGTRLTVT.

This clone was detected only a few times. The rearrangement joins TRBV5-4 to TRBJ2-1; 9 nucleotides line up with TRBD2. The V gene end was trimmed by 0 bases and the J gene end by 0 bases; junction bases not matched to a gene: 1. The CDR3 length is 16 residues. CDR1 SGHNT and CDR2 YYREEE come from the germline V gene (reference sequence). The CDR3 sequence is CASSLGGGGSYNEQFF. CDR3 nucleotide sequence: TGTGCCAGCAGCTTGGGCGGGGGGGGCTCCTACAATGAGCAGTTCTTC.

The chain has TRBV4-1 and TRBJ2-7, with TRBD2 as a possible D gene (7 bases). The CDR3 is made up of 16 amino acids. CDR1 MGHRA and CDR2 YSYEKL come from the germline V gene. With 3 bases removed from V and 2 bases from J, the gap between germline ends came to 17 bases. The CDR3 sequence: CASSHLAAGAPYEQYF. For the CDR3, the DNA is TGCGCCAGCAGCCACCTCGCTGCGGGGGCACCCTACGAGCAGTACTTC.